Listed below are T cell receptor beta chains from one sample, sequenced in a study of blood T cell repertoires in COVID-19. Sequenced by immunoSEQ multiplex PCR; TCRdb stores in-frame clones only, minus some. The sample lists under 250,000 clones; 83% were seen once. Material: PBMCs or T cells enriched from blood (not recorded which). The receptors were sampled from a woman in her 50s who had been exposed to COVID-19. CDR3s include the opening cysteine and the closing phenylalanine or tryptophan. The D gene is left open where the match is weak.

>TRBD1|TRBV28
CASSPPTGFRGNTIYF
>NA|TRBV30
CAWSVQNTIYF
>TRBD1|TRBV6-1
CASSEVGQGVISQPQHF
>NA|TRBV29-1
CSVPTGSFMNTEAFF
>NA|TRBV10-1
CASSDRGAGEQYF
>NA|TRBV11-2
CASSFSPQRWEQYF
>NA|TRBV5-5
CASSLGTGGNTIYF
>NA|TRBV2
CASTTGRDYGYTF
>NA|TRBV19
CASSLRRGGTGTDTQYF
>TRBD1|TRBV14
CASSRGQGYSGNTIYF
>TRBD2|TRBV7-2
CASSSSPQGLSIF
>NA|TRBV4-2
CASSQVQGGYTF
>NA|TRBV18
CASSPPEQDLPGYGYTF
>TRBD1|TRBV11-2
CASSLAGQGARDTQYF
>TRBD2|TRBV7-7
CASSQGLAGGTGELFF